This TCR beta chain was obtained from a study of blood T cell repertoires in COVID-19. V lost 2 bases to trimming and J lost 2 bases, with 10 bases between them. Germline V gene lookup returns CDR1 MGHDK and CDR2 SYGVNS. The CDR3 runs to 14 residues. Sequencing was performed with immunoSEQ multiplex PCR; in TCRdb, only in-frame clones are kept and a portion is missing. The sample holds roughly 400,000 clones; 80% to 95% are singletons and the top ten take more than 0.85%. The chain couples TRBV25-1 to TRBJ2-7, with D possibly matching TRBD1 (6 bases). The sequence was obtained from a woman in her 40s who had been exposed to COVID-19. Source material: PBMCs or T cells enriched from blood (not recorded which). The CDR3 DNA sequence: TGTGCCAGCAGTGAAGGGGGCCGTACCTACGAGCAGTACTTC. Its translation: CASSEGGRTYEQYF.